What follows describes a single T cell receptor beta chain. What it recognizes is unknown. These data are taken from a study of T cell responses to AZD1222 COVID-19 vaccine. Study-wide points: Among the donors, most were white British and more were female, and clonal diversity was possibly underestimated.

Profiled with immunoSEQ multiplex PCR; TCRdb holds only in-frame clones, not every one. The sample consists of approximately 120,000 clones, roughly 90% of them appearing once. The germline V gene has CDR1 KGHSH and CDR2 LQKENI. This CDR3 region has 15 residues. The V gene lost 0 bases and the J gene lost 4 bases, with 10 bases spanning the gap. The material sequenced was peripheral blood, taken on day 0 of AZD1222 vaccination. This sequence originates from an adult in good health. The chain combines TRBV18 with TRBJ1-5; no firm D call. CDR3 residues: CASSPPGTGNQPQHF. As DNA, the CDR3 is TGTGCCAGCTCACCACCAGGTACGGGTAATCAGCCCCAGCATTTT.